This is a list of T cell receptor beta chains from one sample in a study of T cells in Graves' hyperthyroidism and ophthalmopathy. In TCRdb, the multiplex PCR reads were re-called with MiXCR into one record per CDR3 protein. This sample has around 800,000 distinct CDR3 sequences, with 38% found just once. Sequenced material: blood. Receptors originate from a man between 18 and 29 years old with Graves' hyperthyroidism. The CDR3 runs from the conserved cysteine through the conserved F or W. Each record gives: clone size, D gene, J gene, V gene, CDR3 DNA, CDR3 protein. D genes are given only for firm matches. A clone size is listed for some rows: how often the clone was seen (once, few, many), or a class if it is expanded.

. TRBD2 TRBJ2-7 TRBV20-1 TGCAGTGCTCACGTGGGGACTAGCGGGAGGTTCGGCTACGAGCAGTACTTC CSAHVGTSGRFGYEQYF
. . TRBJ1-2 TRBV9 TGTGCCAGCAGCGGGGGGACGGCCGGTTCCTATGGCTACACCTTC CASSGGTAGSYGYTF
. . TRBJ1-1 TRBV2 TGTGCCAGCAGTTACCGACAGTTCACTGAAGCTTTCTTT CASSYRQFTEAFF
. . TRBJ1-1 TRBV19 TGTGCCAGTATGCGGATAGACAGTTCTAACACTGAAGCTTTCTTT CASMRIDSSNTEAFF
. . TRBJ1-3 TRBV5-1 TGCGCCAGCAGCTTGAATACAGGCCGTGGAAACACCATATATTTT CASSLNTGRGNTIYF
few TRBD1 TRBJ1-1 TRBV9 TGTGCCAGCAGCGGGGCACCGTCGACAGGGGACACTGAAGCTTTCTTT CASSGAPSTGDTEAFF
. . TRBJ2-7 TRBV5-6 TGTGCCAGCAGAGGTGGGGTAGGGTTGAGCTACGAGCAGTACTTC CASRGGVGLSYEQYF
. . TRBJ1-1 TRBV5-1 TGCGCCAGCAGCCCCCCGGGACGGAGGAACACTGAAGCTTTCTTT CASSPPGRRNTEAFF
. . TRBJ2-7 TRBV19 TGTGCCAGCCGTGCTAGTGGGATCGAGCAGTACTTC CASRASGIEQYF
few . TRBJ1-1 TRBV19 TGTGCCACCCCGGGACTCCCGAACACTGAAGCTTTCTTT CATPGLPNTEAFF
few . TRBJ2-7 TRBV11-1 TGTGCCAGCAGCCAGCCTAGCGTCTCCTACGAGCAGTACTTC CASSQPSVSYEQYF
. . TRBJ1-1 TRBV9 TGTGCCAGCAGCGTAGTCGAGGGGCCGAACACTGAAGCTTTCTTT CASSVVEGPNTEAFF
. . TRBJ2-5 TRBV5-1 TGCGCCAGCAGCTTGGTACCAGGGCCCCTAGAGACCCAGTACTTC CASSLVPGPLETQYF
many TRBD1 TRBJ1-4 TRBV7-2 TGTGCCAGCAACGACAGGGTGGGCGAAAAACTGTTTTTT CASNDRVGEKLFF
. . TRBJ1-2 TRBV9 TGTGCCAGCAGCGGGTCTTTGGACAGAGCTAGCTATGGCTACACCTTC CASSGSLDRASYGYTF
. . TRBJ1-5 TRBV20-1 TGCAGTGCTAGAGACCTCATGAGGGGAGGGGAGAATCAGCCCCAGCATTTT CSARDLMRGGENQPQHF
many . TRBJ2-6 TRBV29-1 TGCAGCGTTGAAGGGACTGGGGCCAACGTCCTGACTTTC CSVEGTGANVLTF
. . TRBJ1-4 TRBV2 TGTGCCAGCAGGGACCAGAAGGGCCGAGGAAATGAAAAACTGTTTTTT CASRDQKGRGNEKLFF
few . TRBJ1-1 TRBV11-3 TGTGCCAGCAGTCCCTGGGTAGGAGAGAACACTGAAGCTTTCTTT CASSPWVGENTEAFF